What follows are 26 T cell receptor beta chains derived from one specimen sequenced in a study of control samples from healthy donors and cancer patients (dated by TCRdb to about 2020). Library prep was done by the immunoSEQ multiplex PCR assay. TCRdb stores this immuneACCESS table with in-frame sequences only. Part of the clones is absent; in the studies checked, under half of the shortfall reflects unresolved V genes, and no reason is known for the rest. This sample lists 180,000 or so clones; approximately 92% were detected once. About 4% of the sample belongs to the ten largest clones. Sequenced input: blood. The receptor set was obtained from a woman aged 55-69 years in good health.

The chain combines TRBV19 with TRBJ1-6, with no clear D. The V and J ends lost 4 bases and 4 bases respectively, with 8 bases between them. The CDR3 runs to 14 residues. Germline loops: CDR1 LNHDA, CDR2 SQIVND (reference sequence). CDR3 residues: CASSTDPYNSPLHF. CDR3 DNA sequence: TGTGCCAGTAGTACGGACCCTTATAATTCACCCCTCCACTTT.

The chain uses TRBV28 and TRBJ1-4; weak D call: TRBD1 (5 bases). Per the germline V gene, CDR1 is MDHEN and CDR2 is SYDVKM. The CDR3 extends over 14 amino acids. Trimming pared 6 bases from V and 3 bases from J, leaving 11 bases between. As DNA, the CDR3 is TGTGCCAGCAGAGCTGGGGGGGCTAATGAAAAACTGTTTTTT. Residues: CASRAGGANEKLFF.

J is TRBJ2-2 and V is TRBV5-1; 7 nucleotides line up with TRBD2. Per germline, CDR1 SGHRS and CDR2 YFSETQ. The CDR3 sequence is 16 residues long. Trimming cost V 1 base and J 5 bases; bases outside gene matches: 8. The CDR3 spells CASSLSWQGLTGELFF. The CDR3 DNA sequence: TGCGCCAGCAGCTTGTCGTGGCAGGGACTAACCGGGGAGCTGTTTTTT. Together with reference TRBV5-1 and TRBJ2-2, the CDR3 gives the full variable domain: KAGVTQTPRYLIKTRGQQVTLSCSPISGHRSVSWYQQTPGQGLQFLFEYFSETQRNKGNFPGRFSGRQFSNSRSEMNVSTLELGDSALYLCASSLSWQGLTGELFFGEGSRLTVL.

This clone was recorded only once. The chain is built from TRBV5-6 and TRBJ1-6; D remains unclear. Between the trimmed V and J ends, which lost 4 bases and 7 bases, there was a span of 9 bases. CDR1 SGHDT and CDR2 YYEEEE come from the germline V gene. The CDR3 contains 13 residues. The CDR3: CASSTEGNSPLHF. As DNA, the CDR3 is TGTGCCAGCAGCACCGAGGGAAATTCACCCCTCCACTTT.

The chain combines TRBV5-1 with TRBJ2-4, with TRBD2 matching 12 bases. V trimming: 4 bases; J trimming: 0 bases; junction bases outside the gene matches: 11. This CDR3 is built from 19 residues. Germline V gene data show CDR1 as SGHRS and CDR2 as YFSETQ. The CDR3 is CASSGGLAGDDLAKNIQYF. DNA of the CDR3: TGCGCCAGCAGCGGGGGACTAGCGGGCGATGACCTAGCCAAAAACATTCAGTACTTC.

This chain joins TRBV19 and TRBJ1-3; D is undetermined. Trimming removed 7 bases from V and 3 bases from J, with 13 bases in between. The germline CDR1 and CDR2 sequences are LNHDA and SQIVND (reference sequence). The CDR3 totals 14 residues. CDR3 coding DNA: TGTGCCAGTACCCTGGTTAGTGGTGGAAACACCATATATTTT. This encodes CASTLVSGGNTIYF.

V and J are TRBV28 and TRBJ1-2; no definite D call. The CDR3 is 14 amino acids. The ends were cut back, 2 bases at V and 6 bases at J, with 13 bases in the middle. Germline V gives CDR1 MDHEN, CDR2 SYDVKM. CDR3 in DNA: TGTGCCAGCAGTTTACTAGTCAGAGGGCATGGCTACACCTTC. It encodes CASSLLVRGHGYTF.

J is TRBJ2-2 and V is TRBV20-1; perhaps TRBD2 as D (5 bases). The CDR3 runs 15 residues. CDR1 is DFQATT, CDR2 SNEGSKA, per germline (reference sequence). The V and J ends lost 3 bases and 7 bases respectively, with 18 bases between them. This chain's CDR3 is CSASTRGTKGGELFF. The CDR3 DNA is TGCAGTGCTAGTACACGGGGTACGAAGGGCGGGGAGCTGTTTTTT.

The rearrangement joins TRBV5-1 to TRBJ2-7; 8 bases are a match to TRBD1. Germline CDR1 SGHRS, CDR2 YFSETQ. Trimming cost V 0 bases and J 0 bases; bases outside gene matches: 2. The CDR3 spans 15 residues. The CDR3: CASSLGTGYSYEQYF. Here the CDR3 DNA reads TGCGCCAGCAGCTTGGGGACAGGGTACTCCTACGAGCAGTACTTC. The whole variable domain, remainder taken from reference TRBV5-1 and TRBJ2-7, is KAGVTQTPRYLIKTRGQQVTLSCSPISGHRSVSWYQQTPGQGLQFLFEYFSETQRNKGNFPGRFSGRQFSNSRSEMNVSTLELGDSALYLCASSLGTGYSYEQYFGPGTRLTVT.

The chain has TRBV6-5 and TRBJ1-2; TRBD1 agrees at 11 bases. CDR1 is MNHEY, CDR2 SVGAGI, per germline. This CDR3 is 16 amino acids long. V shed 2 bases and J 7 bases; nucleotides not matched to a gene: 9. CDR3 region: CASSYRPGTGGGGYTF. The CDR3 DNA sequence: TGTGCCAGCAGTTACCGTCCCGGGACAGGGGGAGGTGGCTACACCTTC.

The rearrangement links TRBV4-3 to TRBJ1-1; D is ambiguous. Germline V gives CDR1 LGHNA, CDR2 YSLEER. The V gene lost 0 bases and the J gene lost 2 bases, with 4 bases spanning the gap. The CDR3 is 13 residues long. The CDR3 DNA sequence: TGCGCCAGCAGCCAAGACCCAAACACTGAAGCTTTCTTT. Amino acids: CASSQDPNTEAFF.

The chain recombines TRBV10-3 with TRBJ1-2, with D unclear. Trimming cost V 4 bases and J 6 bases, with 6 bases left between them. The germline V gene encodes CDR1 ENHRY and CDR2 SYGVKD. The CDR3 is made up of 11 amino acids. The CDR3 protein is CAISGGDGYTF. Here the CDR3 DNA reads TGTGCCATCAGTGGCGGGGATGGCTACACCTTC.

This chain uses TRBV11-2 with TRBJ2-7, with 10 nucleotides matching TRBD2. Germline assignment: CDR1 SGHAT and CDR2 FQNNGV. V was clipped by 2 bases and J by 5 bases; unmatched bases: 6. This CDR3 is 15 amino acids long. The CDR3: CASSLLAGASDEQYF. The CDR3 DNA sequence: TGTGCCAGCAGCTTACTAGCGGGGGCCAGCGACGAGCAGTACTTC.

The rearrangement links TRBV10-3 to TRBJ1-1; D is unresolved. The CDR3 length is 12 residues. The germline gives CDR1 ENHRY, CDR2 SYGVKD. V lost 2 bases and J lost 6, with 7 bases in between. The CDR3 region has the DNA TGTGCCATCAGTGAGCACAACTCTGAAGCTTTCTTT. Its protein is CAISEHNSEAFF.

The CDR3 is CASSFRQGRGETQYF. CDR3 sequence (DNA): TGTGCCAGCAGCTTTCGACAGGGTAGGGGGGAGACCCAGTACTTC. The rearrangement joins TRBV9 to TRBJ2-5, with 7 bases aligning to TRBD1. In germline, CDR1 is SGDLS, CDR2 YYNGEE. The CDR3 contains 15 residues. With 4 bases clipped from V and 5 bases from J, the junction kept 11 bases outside the gene matches. Complete variable domain (other parts from reference TRBV9 and TRBJ2-5): DSGVTQTPKHLITATGQRVTLRCSPRSGDLSVYWYQQSLDQGLQFLIQYYNGEERAKGNILERFSAQQFPDLHSELNLSSLELGDSALYFCASSFRQGRGETQYFGPGTRLLVL.

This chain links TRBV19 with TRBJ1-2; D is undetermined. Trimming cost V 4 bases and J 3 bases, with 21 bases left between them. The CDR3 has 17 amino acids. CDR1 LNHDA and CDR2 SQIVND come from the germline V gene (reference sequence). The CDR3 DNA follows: TGTGCCAGTAGTACACAATCCGGCAGCCTTAGAGACTATGGCTACACCTTC. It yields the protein CASSTQSGSLRDYGYTF.

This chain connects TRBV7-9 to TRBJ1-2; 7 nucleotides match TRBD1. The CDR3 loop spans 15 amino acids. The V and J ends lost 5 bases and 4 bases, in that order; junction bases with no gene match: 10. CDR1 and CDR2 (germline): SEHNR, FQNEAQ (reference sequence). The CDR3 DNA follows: TGTGCCAGCAGCGATGACAGGGCGAAGGGCTATGGCTACACCTTC. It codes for CASSDDRAKGYGYTF.

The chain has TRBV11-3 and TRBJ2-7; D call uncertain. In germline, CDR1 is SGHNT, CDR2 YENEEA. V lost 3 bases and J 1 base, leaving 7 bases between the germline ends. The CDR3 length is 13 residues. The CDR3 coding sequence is TGTGCCAGCAGCTTTTACGGATCCTACGAGCAGTACTTC. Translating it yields CASSFYGSYEQYF. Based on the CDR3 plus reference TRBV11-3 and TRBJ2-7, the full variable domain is EAGVVQSPRYKIIEKKQPVAFWCNPISGHNTLYWYLQNLGQGPELLIRYENEEAVDDSQLPKDRFSAERLKGVDSTLKIQPAELGDSAVYLCASSFYGSYEQYFGPGTRLTVT.

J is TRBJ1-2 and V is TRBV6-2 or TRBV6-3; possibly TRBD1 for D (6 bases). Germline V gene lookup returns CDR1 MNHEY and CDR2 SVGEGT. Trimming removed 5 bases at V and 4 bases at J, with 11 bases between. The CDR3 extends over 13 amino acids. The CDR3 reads CASSPGTPYGYTF. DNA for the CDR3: TGTGCCAGCAGTCCCGGGACACCCTATGGCTACACCTTC.

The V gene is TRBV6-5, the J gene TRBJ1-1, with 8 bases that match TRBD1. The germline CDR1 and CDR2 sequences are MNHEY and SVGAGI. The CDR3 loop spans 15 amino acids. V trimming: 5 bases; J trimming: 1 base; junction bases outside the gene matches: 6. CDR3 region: CASSTGDRTNTEAFF. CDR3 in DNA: TGTGCCAGCAGTACCGGGGACAGGACGAACACTGAAGCTTTCTTT.

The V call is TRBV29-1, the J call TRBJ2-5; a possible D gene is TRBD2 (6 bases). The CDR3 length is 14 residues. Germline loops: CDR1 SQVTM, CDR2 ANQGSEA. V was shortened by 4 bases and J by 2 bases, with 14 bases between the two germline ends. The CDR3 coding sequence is TGCAGCGTTGGAACAGGTGGGGGGCAAGAGACCCAGTACTTC. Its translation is CSVGTGGGQETQYF.

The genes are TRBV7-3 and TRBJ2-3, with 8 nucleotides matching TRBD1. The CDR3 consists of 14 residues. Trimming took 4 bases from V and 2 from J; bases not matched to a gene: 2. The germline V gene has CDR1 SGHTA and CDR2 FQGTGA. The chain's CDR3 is CASSWDRYTDTQYF. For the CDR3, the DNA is TGTGCCAGCAGCTGGGACAGGTACACAGATACGCAGTATTTT.

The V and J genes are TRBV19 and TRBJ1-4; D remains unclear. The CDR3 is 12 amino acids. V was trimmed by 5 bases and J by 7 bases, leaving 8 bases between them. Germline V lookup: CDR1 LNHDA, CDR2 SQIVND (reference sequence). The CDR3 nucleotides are TGTGCCAGTAGTCCTGACACTGAAAAACTGTTTTTT. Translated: CASSPDTEKLFF.

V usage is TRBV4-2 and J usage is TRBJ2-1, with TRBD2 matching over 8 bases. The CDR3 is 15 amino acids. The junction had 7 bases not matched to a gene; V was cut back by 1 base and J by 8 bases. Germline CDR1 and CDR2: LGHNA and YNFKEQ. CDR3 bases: TGTGCCAGCAGCCAAGCACAAGCGGGGGTGGATGAGCAGTTCTTC. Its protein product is CASSQAQAGVDEQFF.

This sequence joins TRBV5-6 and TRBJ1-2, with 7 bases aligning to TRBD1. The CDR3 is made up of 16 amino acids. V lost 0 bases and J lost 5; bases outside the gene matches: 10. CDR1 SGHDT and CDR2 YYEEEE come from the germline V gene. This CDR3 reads CASSLVSTGTGYGYTF. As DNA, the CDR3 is TGTGCCAGCAGCTTGGTCTCGACAGGGACGGGGTATGGCTACACCTTC.

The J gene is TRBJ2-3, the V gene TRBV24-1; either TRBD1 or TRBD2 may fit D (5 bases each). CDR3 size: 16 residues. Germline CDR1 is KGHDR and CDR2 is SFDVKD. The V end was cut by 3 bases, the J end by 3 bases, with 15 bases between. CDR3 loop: CATSDGVSEGTDTQYF. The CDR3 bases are TGTGCCACCAGTGATGGGGTATCTGAGGGGACAGATACGCAGTATTTT.